This TCR beta chain is drawn from a study of shared clonotypes between healthy human individuals. Points on this clone: Its antigen remains unknown.

Produced via immunoSEQ multiplex PCR; TCRdb's table is partial and in-frame only. The table shows hundreds of thousands of clones, with 95% occurring only once. Broader study findings: On the whole, naive subsets had larger estimated richness than memory subsets had.

The CDR3 consists of 15 residues. Only CD45RO-negative cells positively selected for CCR7 counted as naive CD8 cells, so terminally differentiated effector memory CD45RA+ cells were excluded. This chain links TRBV7-5 with TRBJ2-7. TRBV7-5 is termed a pseudogene. Material: naive CD8+ T cells sorted from blood. This receptor was taken from a woman aged 25 to 39 in good health. CDR3 in DNA: TGTGTCTTACCAAACAAGGCAGGAGAACGCTACGAGCAGTACTTC. It is translated as CVLPNKAGERYEQYF.